The T cell receptor beta chain under discussion was sequenced for a study of cytomegalovirus exposure and HLA in healthy donors. Points from the study as a whole: In a later analysis, productive TCRs from donors in an Asian-associated ancestry cluster reportedly carried fewer N-insertions than the cohort mean. TCR beta V- and J-gene trimming, according to a later analysis, was linked to a missense DCLRE1C variant.

Looked up from germline, CDR1 is MGHRA and CDR2 is YSYEKL. The CDR3 is made up of 13 amino acids. Trimming left V 0 bases short and J 10 bases short, with 10 bases between. A multiplex PCR was run with 60 Vbeta primers and 13 Jbeta primers. Sequencing was performed with immunoSEQ multiplex PCR; in TCRdb, only in-frame clones are kept and a portion is missing. Altogether about 200,000 clones are present, approximately 78% being singletons, with the ten largest covering 3% to 4.5%. Regarding donors, all were healthy bone marrow donors. Likely unrecorded immune exposures existed in these nominally healthy donors. Turning to this clone: As yet, its antigen is unknown.

The sequence derives from a male donor in good health and CMV-seronegative. The chain combines TRBV4-1 with TRBJ2-1; a weak D match, TRBD2 (6 bases). The material sequenced was PBMCs. CDR3 sequence: CASSQDLTSEQFF. The CDR3 DNA follows: TGCGCCAGCAGCCAAGATTTAACTAGCGAGCAGTTCTTC.